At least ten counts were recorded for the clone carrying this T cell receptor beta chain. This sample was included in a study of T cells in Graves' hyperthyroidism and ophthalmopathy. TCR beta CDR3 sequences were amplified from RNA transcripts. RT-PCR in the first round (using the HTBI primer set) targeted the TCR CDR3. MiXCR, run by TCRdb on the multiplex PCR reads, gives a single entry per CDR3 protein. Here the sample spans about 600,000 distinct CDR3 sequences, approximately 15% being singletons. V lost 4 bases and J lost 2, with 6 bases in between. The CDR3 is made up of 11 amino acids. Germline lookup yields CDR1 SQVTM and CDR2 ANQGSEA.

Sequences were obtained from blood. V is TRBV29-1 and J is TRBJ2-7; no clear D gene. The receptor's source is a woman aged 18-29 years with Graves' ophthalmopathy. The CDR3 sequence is CSVGFTYEQYF. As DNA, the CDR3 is TGCAGCGTTGGGTTTACCTACGAGCAGTACTTC.